A selection of T cell receptor beta chains follows, all from one sample in a study of blood T cell repertoires in COVID-19. Clones were read by immunoSEQ multiplex PCR, and TCRdb kept only the in-frame ones, dropping some. The profile covers some 55,000 clones, with 85% to 95% appearing a single time and about 3.4% taken by the ten largest. Sequenced sample: peripheral blood. All receptors derive from a human donor in a cohort sampled during active COVID-19. CDR3s include the opening cysteine and the closing phenylalanine or tryptophan. Each record gives: clone size, V gene, J gene, D gene, CDR3 protein, CDR3 DNA. A D gene is named only where the DNA matches it firmly. Size values are once, few and many counts, or a class for expanded clones, and some rows have none.

-	TRBV7-2	TRBJ1-4	-	CASSSNPVGEKLFF	TGTGCCAGCAGCTCTAACCCGGTTGGTGAAAAACTGTTTTTT
-	TRBV5-1	TRBJ2-1	TRBD2	CASSAGLAGGPSRNEQFF	TGCGCCAGCAGCGCAGGACTAGCGGGAGGGCCGTCCCGCAATGAGCAGTTCTTC
once	TRBV5-4	TRBJ2-3	-	CASSLEIGVDTQYF	TGTGCCAGCAGCTTGGAAATCGGGGTAGATACGCAGTATTTT
few	TRBV24-1	TRBJ1-2	-	CATSDSRGRIGYTF	TGTGCCACCAGTGATTCCAGGGGCAGGATTGGCTACACCTTC
-	TRBV5-1	TRBJ2-5	TRBD2	CASSRLAGPQETQYF	TGCGCCAGCAGCCGGCTAGCGGGACCCCAAGAGACCCAGTACTTC
-	TRBV24-1	TRBJ2-1	-	CATSEGIGGEQFF	TGTGCCACCAGTGAAGGTATCGGCGGGGAGCAGTTCTTC
-	TRBV5-8	TRBJ2-5	TRBD1	CASSRPERGTAETQYF	TGTGCCAGCAGCCGGCCCGAAAGAGGGACAGCAGAGACCCAGTACTTC
-	TRBV27	TRBJ1-2	-	CASSPGQNYGYTF	TGTGCCAGCAGTCCGGGACAAAACTATGGCTACACCTTC
-	TRBV28	TRBJ1-4	-	CASRLQGLGEKLFF	TGTGCCAGCAGGTTACAGGGACTTGGTGAAAAACTGTTTTTT
once	TRBV14	TRBJ2-1	TRBD2	CASSHPPGTSGSSSYNEQFF	TGTGCCAGCAGCCACCCCCCGGGGACTAGCGGGTCGAGCTCCTACAATGAGCAGTTCTTC
-	TRBV5-4	TRBJ1-4	-	CASSLGSSGRLF	TGTGCCAGCAGCTTGGGATCTTCCGGGAGGCTTTTT
-	TRBV2	TRBJ1-2	TRBD1	CASSAGQGPGYTF	TGTGCCAGCAGTGCGGGACAGGGCCCTGGCTACACCTTC
-	TRBV6-6	TRBJ2-1	-	CASSPRESNEQFF	TGTGCCAGCAGCCCCCGAGAATCCAATGAGCAGTTCTTC
-	TRBV30	TRBJ2-1	TRBD2	CAWSTSGTSYNEQFF	TGTGCCTGGAGTACATCCGGGACTAGCTACAATGAGCAGTTCTTC
-	TRBV4-3	TRBJ1-2	TRBD1	CASSQGRTGGDYGYTF	TGCGCCAGCAGCCAAGGCCGGACAGGGGGGGACTATGGCTACACCTTC
-	TRBV6-2/TRBV6-3	TRBJ2-7	-	CASSLNSYEQYF	TGTGCCAGCAGTTTAAACAGCTACGAGCAGTACTTC
-	TRBV24-1	TRBJ2-6	-	CATSDLSVPNVLTF	TGTGCCACCAGTGATTTATCGGTCCCCAACGTCCTGACTTTC
few	TRBV28	TRBJ1-5	TRBD1	CASRSRQGAKYQPQHF	TGTGCCAGCAGATCCCGACAGGGGGCGAAATATCAGCCCCAGCATTTT
-	TRBV3-1/TRBV3-2	TRBJ2-7	-	CASSQETRSEQYF	TGTGCCAGCAGCCAAGAAACTAGGAGTGAGCAGTACTTC
-	TRBV4-1	TRBJ2-1	TRBD1	CASSQGQGVNNEQFF	TGCGCCAGCAGCCAAGGACAGGGGGTTAACAATGAGCAGTTCTTC
-	TRBV4-2	TRBJ1-1	-	CASGRYTEAFF	TGTGCCAGCGGTCGGTACACTGAAGCTTTCTTT
-	TRBV10-3	TRBJ1-1	-	CAIRFQENTEAFF	TGTGCCATCAGGTTCCAGGAGAACACTGAAGCTTTCTTT
-	TRBV28	TRBJ2-3	-	CASMERNTDTQYF	TGTGCCAGCATGGAGCGGAACACAGATACGCAGTATTTT
-	TRBV7-2	TRBJ2-1	-	CASSQPGYNEQFF	TGTGCCAGCAGCCAGCCAGGGTACAATGAGCAGTTCTTC
-	TRBV4-2	TRBJ2-2	TRBD2	CASSLGLAGGGELFF	TGTGCCAGCAGTCTCGGACTAGCGGGAGGGGGGGAGCTGTTTTTT
-	TRBV4-3	TRBJ1-1	-	CASSPSSDSVGGTEAFF	TGCGCCAGCAGCCCCTCTTCGGACTCTGTTGGGGGGACTGAAGCTTTCTTT
once	TRBV6-5	TRBJ2-3	-	CASRSGSYTQYF	TGTGCCAGCAGGTCAGGGTCTTATACGCAGTATTTT
-	TRBV19	TRBJ1-6	-	CASSISDSPLHF	TGTGCCAGTAGTATTTCGGATTCACCCCTCCACTTT
-	TRBV27	TRBJ2-7	TRBD2	CASSLASGLASTYEQYF	TGTGCCAGCAGTCTAGCCTCCGGACTAGCGAGTACCTACGAGCAGTACTTC
few	TRBV27	TRBJ2-7	TRBD2	CASSSSGGYYEQYF	TGTGCCAGCAGCTCTAGCGGGGGATACTACGAGCAGTACTTC
-	TRBV4-3	TRBJ2-6	-	CASTGGANVLTF	TGCGCCTCGACAGGAGGGGCCAACGTCCTGACTTTC
-	TRBV3-1/TRBV3-2	TRBJ2-1	TRBD1	CASSNRGYNEQFF	TGTGCCAGCTCCAACAGGGGGTACAATGAGCAGTTCTTC
once	TRBV7-9	TRBJ1-4	-	CASSFTGSNEKLFF	TGTGCCAGCAGCTTCACAGGGTCTAATGAAAAACTGTTTTTT
-	TRBV24-1	TRBJ2-1	TRBD1	CATSDPEDRDGNNEQFF	TGTGCCACCAGTGATCCCGAAGACAGGGACGGAAACAATGAGCAGTTCTTC
-	TRBV6-6	TRBJ2-7	TRBD2	CASIGTSGLYEQYF	TGTGCCAGCATAGGGACTAGCGGGCTCTACGAGCAGTACTTC
-	TRBV5-6	TRBJ2-7	TRBD1	CASSLGLGTGTYEQYF	TGTGCCAGCAGCTTGGGTTTAGGGACAGGGACCTACGAGCAGTACTTC
-	TRBV2	TRBJ1-1	-	CASRYRANTEAFF	TGTGCCAGCAGGTACAGGGCGAACACTGAAGCTTTCTTT